Given below is one T cell receptor (beta chain) in context. Both 60 Vbeta primers and 13 Jbeta primers went into the PCR. The assay was immunoSEQ multiplex PCR, and TCRdb's table has in-frame clones only and misses some. The table gives more than 200,000 clones; the top ten clones make up roughly 0.98% of it. The entry originates in a study of cytomegalovirus exposure and HLA in healthy donors. The germline V gene encodes CDR1 MNHEY and CDR2 SVGAGI. Trimming removed 6 bases from V and 5 bases from J, with 11 bases in between. The CDR3 is 13 residues long. The rearrangement joins TRBV6-5 to TRBJ2-4; D remains ambiguous. Source material: PBMCs. The sequence was obtained from a woman aged 25 to 39 in good health and CMV-seropositive. Written as DNA, the CDR3 is TGTGCCAGCAGCGAAATAACTGAAAACATTCAGTACTTC. This sequence encodes CASSEITENIQYF.